This record covers a single TCR beta chain. This record comes from a study of OX40 agonist ivuxolimab in advanced cancers. CDR3 size: 17 residues. CDR1 KGHSH and CDR2 LQKENI come from the germline V gene. Between the trimmed V and J ends, which lost 4 bases and 0 bases, there was a span of 16 bases. The assay was immunoSEQ multiplex PCR, and TCRdb's table has in-frame clones only and misses some. This sample yields tens of thousands of clones, of which 85% to 90% are seen a single time; 21% belongs to the top ten. The sample in question was CD4+ or CD8+ T cells sorted from blood, obtained in a trial of the OX40 agonist ivuxolimab. The V call is TRBV18, the J call TRBJ2-1; tentatively, D is TRBD2 (6 bases). The TCR was taken from an adult with an advanced solid tumor such as melanoma, head and neck, liver or kidney cancer. The CDR3 spells CASSQGTGRSSYNEQFF. CDR3 coding DNA: TGTGCCAGCTCACAAGGGACTGGGCGGTCCTCCTACAATGAGCAGTTCTTC.